Below are 8 T cell receptor beta chains sequenced from a single sample in a study of vaccination effects on CD4 cells after COVID-19. Following a roughly 11-day culture, CD4+ T cells were purified. TCRdb keeps only in-frame clones here, not all; method: immunoSEQ multiplex PCR. The sample holds more than 30,000 clones; roughly 79% are singletons and the top ten take 3%. Antigens for these TCRs are unknown. This specimen consisted of CD4+ T cells from PBMCs cultured without peptide, obtained before COVID-19 vaccination. All receptors derive from a human donor who received a COVID-19 vaccine.

This sequence joins TRBV3-1 (or the pseudogene TRBV3-2) and TRBJ1-2, with a possible D match to TRBD1 (6 bases). The CDR3 length is 14 residues. Germline lookup yields CDR1 LGHDT and CDR2 YNNKEL (reference sequence). V lost 4 bases, J lost 0 bases, and 9 bases lay in between. The chain's CDR3 is CASSPGHTNYGYTF. The CDR3 DNA is TGTGCCAGCAGCCCGGGACACACTAACTATGGCTACACCTTC.

Only one count was recorded for this clone. The gene calls are TRBV2 and TRBJ2-2; weak D call: TRBD1 (5 bases). V lost 4 bases and J 0 bases, leaving 6 bases between the germline ends. CDR1 and CDR2 from the germline V gene are SNHLY and FYNNEI. This CDR3 is built from 14 residues. The CDR3 here is CASSAGPNTGELFF. In DNA, the CDR3 is TGTGCCAGCAGTGCAGGGCCGAACACCGGGGAGCTGTTTTTT.

Only a few counts were recorded for this clone. The chain has TRBV5-4 and TRBJ1-2; no definite D call. The V gene's germline CDR1 is SGHNT and CDR2 YYREEE (reference sequence). With 6 bases removed from V and 3 bases from J, the gap between germline ends came to 18 bases. The CDR3 runs 15 residues. The CDR3 region is CASTSFVNVDYGYTF. The CDR3 DNA sequence: TGTGCCAGCACCTCTTTCGTTAATGTGGACTATGGCTACACCTTC.

This rearrangement joins TRBV18 to TRBJ2-1; 12 bases map to TRBD2. The J segment lost 7 bases and the V segment lost 2 bases, leaving 6 bases of the junction unmatched. Germline V gives CDR1 KGHSH, CDR2 LQKENI. The CDR3 contains 16 residues. The CDR3 nucleotides read TGTGCCAGCTCACCAGGGGCTAGCGGGGGGGCGAATGAGCAGTTCTTC. It translates to CASSPGASGGANEQFF.

The gene calls are TRBV3-1 (or the pseudogene TRBV3-2) and TRBJ2-7; perhaps D is TRBD1 or TRBD2 (5 bases each). Germline V gives CDR1 LGHDT, CDR2 YNNKEL (reference sequence). The CDR3 length is 13 residues. The V and J ends lost 3 bases and 7 bases respectively, with 13 bases between them. The CDR3 sequence is CASSHRDGAEQYF. In DNA form, the CDR3 reads TGTGCCAGCAGCCATCGGGACGGCGCTGAGCAGTACTTC.

V is TRBV4-1 and J is TRBJ1-6; TRBD1 matches at 11 bases. V lost 4 bases and J lost 9; bases outside the gene matches: 11. Germline V gene data show CDR1 as MGHRA and CDR2 as YSYEKL. The CDR3 has 17 residues. This chain's CDR3 is CASSLQGTGGKASPLHF. DNA of the CDR3: TGCGCCAGCAGCCTGCAAGGGACAGGGGGGAAGGCTTCACCCCTCCACTTT.

This clone is a singleton in its sample. As DNA, the CDR3 is TGTGCCAGCAGTCCAACCGTCTTAGGGGATACGCAGTATTTT. Protein product: CASSPTVLGDTQYF. V usage is TRBV6-5 and J usage is TRBJ2-3; D not certain. The V end was cut by 5 bases, the J end by 6 bases, with 15 bases between. The length of the CDR3 is 14 residues. Germline assignment: CDR1 MNHEY and CDR2 SVGAGI.

The chain recombines TRBV18 with TRBJ2-1, with 11 positions matching TRBD1. Looked up from germline, CDR1 is KGHSH and CDR2 is LQKENI. This CDR3 region has 15 residues. Trimming removed 3 bases from V and 10 bases from J; junction bases left unmatched: 8. Written as DNA, the CDR3 is TGTGCCAGCTCACCCGGGACAGGGGGTACTGGCGAGCAGTTCTTC. Its protein is CASSPGTGGTGEQFF.